What follows is one TCR beta chain and its context. Its antigen is unidentified. Trimming pared 10 bases from V and 4 bases from J, leaving 17 bases between. The CDR3 has 14 residues. Germline assignment: CDR1 ENHRY and CDR2 SYGVKD. The data are from a study of radiation and T cells in renal cell carcinoma. Study conclusions and caveats: In blood, top tumor clones expanded by 2 weeks, shrinking by 4. Without pretreatment biopsies, baseline tumor clonotype presence was undetermined.

The data were produced by immunoSEQ multiplex PCR, yet TCRdb's version contains in-frame clones alone and is incomplete. The repertoire includes 90,000 to 95,000 clones, over 65% of them detected once, and roughly 6.8% sits in the top ten. Time point denoted: baseline pretreatment blood. As to treatment: 15 Gy SBRT to primary tumor, nephrectomy 4 weeks later. Serial blood draws occurred at baseline and 2 and 4 weeks post-SBRT. Clear cell pathology was present in this patient's renal cell carcinoma. The chain combines TRBV10-3 with TRBJ1-3; TRBD1 might be the D (6 bases). The receptor's source is a man between 60 and 75 years old with renal cell carcinoma. Sequences were derived from blood, sampled from a patient whose treatment included radiotherapy and nephrectomy. The CDR3 region has the DNA TGTGCCACCCAAGGGGGGACTGCCGGAAACACCATATATTTT. Residues: CATQGGTAGNTIYF.